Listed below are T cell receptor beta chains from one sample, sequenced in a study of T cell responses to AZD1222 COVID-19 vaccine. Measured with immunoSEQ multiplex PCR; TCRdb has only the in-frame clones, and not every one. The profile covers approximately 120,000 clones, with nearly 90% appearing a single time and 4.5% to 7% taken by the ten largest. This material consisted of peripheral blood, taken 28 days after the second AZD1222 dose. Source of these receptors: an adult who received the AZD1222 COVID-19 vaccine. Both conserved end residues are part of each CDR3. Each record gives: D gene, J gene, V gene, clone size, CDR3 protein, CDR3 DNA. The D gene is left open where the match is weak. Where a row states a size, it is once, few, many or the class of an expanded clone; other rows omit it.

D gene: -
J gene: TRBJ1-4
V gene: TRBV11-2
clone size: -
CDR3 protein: CASSFGGEKLFF
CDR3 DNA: TGTGCCAGCAGCTTTGGAGGCGAAAAACTGTTTTTT

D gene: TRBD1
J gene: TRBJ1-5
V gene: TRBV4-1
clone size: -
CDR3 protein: CASSQSGWTGSNQPQHF
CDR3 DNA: TGCGCCAGCAGCCAATCAGGATGGACAGGTTCTAATCAGCCCCAGCATTTT

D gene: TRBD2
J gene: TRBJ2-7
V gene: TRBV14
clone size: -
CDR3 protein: CASSQTLAGGYVHEQYF
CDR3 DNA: TGTGCCAGCAGCCAAACACTAGCGGGAGGGTATGTTCACGAGCAGTACTTC

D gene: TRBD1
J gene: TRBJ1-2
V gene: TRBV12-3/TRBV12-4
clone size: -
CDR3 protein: CASSPDRVGYTF
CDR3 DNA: TGTGCCAGCAGTCCTGACAGGGTTGGCTACACCTTC

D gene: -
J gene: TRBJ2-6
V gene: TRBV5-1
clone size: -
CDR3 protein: CASRDASGANVLTF
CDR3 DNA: TGCGCCAGCAGGGACGCCTCTGGGGCCAACGTCCTGACTTTC

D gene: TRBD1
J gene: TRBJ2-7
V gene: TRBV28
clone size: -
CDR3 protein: CASTASGQGTGEQYF
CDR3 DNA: TGTGCCAGCACCGCGTCGGGACAGGGGACTGGTGAGCAGTACTTC

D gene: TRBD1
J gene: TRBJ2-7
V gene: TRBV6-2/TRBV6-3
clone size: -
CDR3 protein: CASSSGTVLHEQYF
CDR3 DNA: TGTGCCAGCAGTTCCGGGACAGTCCTCCACGAGCAGTACTTC

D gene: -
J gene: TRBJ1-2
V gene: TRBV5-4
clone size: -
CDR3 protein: CASSSGVLYGYTF
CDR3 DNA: TGTGCCAGCAGCTCAGGGGTTTTGTATGGCTACACCTTC

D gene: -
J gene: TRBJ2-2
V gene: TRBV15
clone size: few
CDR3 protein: CATSIDWAGELFF
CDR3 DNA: TGTGCCACCAGCATTGACTGGGCCGGGGAGCTGTTTTTT

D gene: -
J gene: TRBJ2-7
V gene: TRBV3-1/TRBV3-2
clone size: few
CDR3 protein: CASSQAPSVSYEQYF
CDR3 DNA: TGTGCCAGCAGCCAAGCCCCTAGCGTCTCCTACGAGCAGTACTTC

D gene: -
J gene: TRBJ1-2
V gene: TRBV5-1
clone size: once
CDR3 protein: CASSLATGQSYGYTF
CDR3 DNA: TGCGCCAGCAGCTTGGCGACGGGACAAAGCTATGGCTACACCTTC

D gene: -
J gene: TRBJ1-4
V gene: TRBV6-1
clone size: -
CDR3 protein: CASSEAQEPNEKLFF
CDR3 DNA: TGTGCCAGCAGTGAAGCACAGGAACCTAATGAAAAACTGTTTTTT

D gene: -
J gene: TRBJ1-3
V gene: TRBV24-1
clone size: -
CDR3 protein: CATSDGGTQNTIYF
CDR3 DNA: TGTGCCACCAGTGACGGGGGAACTCAAAACACCATATATTTT

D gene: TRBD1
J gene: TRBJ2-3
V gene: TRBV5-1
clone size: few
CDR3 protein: CARPLDGTGPDTQYF
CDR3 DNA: TGCGCCAGGCCCCTGGACGGGACAGGTCCAGATACGCAGTATTTT

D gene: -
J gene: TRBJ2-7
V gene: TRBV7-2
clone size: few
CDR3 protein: CASSVRRLSEQYF
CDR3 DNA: TGTGCCAGCAGCGTAAGGAGGCTCAGCGAGCAGTACTTC

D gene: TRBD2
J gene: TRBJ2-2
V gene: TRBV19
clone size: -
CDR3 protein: CASSTSGYSTGELFF
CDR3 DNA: TGTGCCAGTTCGACTAGCGGATACTCCACCGGGGAGCTGTTTTTT

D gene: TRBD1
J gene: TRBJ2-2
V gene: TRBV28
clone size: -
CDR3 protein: CASRRQGAGTGELFF
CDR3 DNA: TGTGCCAGCAGGCGACAGGGGGCTGGAACCGGGGAGCTGTTTTTT

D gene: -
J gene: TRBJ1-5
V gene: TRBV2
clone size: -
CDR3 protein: CASQDFSNQPQHF
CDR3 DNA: TGTGCCAGCCAGGATTTTAGCAATCAGCCCCAGCATTTT

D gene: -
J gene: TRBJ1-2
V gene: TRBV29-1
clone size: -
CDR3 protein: CSVDRGSRGYTF
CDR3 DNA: TGCAGCGTTGATAGGGGGTCGAGGGGCTACACCTTC

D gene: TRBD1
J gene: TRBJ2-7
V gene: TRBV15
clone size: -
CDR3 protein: CATSRDSGGAYEQYF
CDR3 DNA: TGTGCCACCAGCAGAGATTCAGGGGGTGCCTACGAGCAGTACTTC

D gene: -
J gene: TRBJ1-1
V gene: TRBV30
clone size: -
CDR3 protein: CAWSVLSTTEAFF
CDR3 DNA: TGTGCCTGGAGTGTGCTCTCGACAACTGAAGCTTTCTTT

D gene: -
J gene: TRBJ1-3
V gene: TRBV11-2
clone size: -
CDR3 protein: CASSFFLLSNSGNTIYF
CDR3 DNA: TGTGCCAGCAGCTTCTTCCTGCTTAGTAACTCTGGAAACACCATATATTTT

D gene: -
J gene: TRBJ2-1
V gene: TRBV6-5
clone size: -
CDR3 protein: CASSLGPVYNEQFF
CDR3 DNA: TGTGCCAGCAGTTTAGGACCGGTCTACAATGAGCAGTTCTTC

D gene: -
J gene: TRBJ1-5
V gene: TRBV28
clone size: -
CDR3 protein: CASSLPGDWEPQHF
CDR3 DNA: TGTGCCAGCAGTTTACCCGGGGATTGGGAGCCCCAGCATTTT

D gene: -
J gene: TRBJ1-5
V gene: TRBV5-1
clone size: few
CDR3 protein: CASSLGTTAGNQPQHF
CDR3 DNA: TGCGCCAGCAGCTTGGGGACGACAGCAGGCAATCAGCCCCAGCATTTT

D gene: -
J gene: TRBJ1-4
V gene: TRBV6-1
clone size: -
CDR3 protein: CASSEPARPVDEKLFF
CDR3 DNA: TGTGCCAGCAGTGAACCCGCAAGGCCAGTTGATGAAAAACTGTTTTTT

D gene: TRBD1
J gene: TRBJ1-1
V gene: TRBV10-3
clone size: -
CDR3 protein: CAITLDREGTEAFF
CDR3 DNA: TGTGCCATCACCCTGGACAGGGAGGGCACTGAAGCTTTCTTT

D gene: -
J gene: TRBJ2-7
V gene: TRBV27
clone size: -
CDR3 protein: CASSPRTAISEQYF
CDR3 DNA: TGTGCCAGCAGCCCGCGTACAGCCATCTCCGAGCAGTACTTC

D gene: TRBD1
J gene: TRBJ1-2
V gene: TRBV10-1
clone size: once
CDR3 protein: CASSEFTGGANTF
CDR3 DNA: TGCGCCAGCAGTGAATTTACAGGGGGCGCGAACACCTTC

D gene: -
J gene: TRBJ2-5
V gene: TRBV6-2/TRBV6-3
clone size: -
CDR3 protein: CASSYLENQETQYF
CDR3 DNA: TGTGCCAGCAGTTACCTCGAGAACCAAGAGACCCAGTACTTC

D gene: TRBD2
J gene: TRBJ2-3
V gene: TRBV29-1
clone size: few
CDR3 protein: CSVPRRGTSVDTQYF
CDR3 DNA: TGCAGCGTCCCCCGACGCGGGACTAGCGTAGATACGCAGTATTTT

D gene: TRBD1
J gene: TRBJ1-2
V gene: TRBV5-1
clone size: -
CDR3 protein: CASSGDRGASGYTF
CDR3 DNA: TGCGCCAGCAGCGGGGACAGGGGAGCCTCTGGCTACACCTTC

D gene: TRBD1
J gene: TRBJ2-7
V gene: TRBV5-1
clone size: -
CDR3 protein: CASSVGTGYEQYF
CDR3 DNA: TGCGCCAGCAGCGTAGGGACAGGCTACGAGCAGTACTTC

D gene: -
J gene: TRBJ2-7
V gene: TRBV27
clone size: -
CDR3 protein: CATLRGSEQYF
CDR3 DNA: TGTGCCACCCTGAGAGGCTCCGAGCAGTACTTC

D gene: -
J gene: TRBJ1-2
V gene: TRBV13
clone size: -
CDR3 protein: CASSTTGLANYGYTF
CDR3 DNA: TGTGCCAGCAGCACCACGGGATTAGCTAACTATGGCTACACCTTC

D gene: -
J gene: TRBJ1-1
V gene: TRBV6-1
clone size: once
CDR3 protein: CASSEWNTEAFF
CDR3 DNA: TGTGCCAGCAGTGAATGGAACACTGAAGCTTTCTTT

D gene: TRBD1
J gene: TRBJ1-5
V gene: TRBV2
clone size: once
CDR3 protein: CASSGEGAQPQHF
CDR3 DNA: TGTGCCAGCAGTGGAGAGGGGGCACAGCCCCAGCATTTT

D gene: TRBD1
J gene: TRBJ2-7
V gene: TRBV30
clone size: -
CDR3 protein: CAWAKQGLPLYEQYF
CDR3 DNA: TGTGCCTGGGCAAAACAGGGGCTACCCCTTTACGAGCAGTACTTC

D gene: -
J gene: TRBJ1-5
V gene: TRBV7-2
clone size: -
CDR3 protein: CASSPSAPGSQPQHF
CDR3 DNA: TGTGCCAGCAGCCCCTCCGCCCCAGGGAGCCAGCCCCAGCATTTT

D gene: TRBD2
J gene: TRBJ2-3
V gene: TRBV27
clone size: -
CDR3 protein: CASNRLAGGPDTQYF
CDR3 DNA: TGTGCCAGCAATCGACTAGCGGGAGGCCCAGATACGCAGTATTTT

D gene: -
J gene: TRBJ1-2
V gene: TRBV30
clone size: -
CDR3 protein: CAWTTTLHGYTF
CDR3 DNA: TGTGCCTGGACCACTACACTCCATGGCTACACCTTC

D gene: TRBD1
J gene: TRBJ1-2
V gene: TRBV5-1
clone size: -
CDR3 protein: CASSLETGDYGYTF
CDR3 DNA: TGCGCCAGCAGCCTAGAGACAGGGGACTATGGCTACACCTTC

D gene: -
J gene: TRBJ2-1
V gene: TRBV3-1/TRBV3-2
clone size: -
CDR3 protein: CASSQSPGGSSYNEQFF
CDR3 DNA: TGTGCCAGCAGCCAATCCCCTGGCGGAAGCTCCTACAATGAGCAGTTCTTC